This TCR beta chain was documented in a study of Graves' ophthalmopathy and Graves' hyperthyroidism. Orbital computed tomography and thyroid ultrasound, along with TRAb, serum thyroxine and clinical symptoms, underpinned diagnosis. PBMCs were isolated from an approximately 10 ml sample of fresh peripheral blood. Per germline, CDR1 SGHRS and CDR2 YFSETQ. The CDR3 runs 15 residues. The ends lost 5 bases at V and 8 bases at J; junction bases unmatched: 13. Transcripts of RNA were the source for amplifying TCR beta CDR3 regions. An initial RT-PCR round employing HTBI primers preceded a second-round multiplex PCR. One entry per CDR3 protein results from TCRdb running MiXCR on the multiplex PCR reads. The sample records 35,000 to 45,000 distinct CDR3 sequences, roughly 50% being singletons.

V and J are TRBV5-1 and TRBJ1-2, with 9 bases that match TRBD1. The TCR was taken from an adult woman with stable Graves' hyperthyroidism. The material sequenced was peripheral blood. The CDR3 reads CASRGLTGGAAGYTF. CDR3 DNA sequence: TGCGCCAGCAGGGGGTTAACAGGGGGCGCGGCAGGCTACACCTTC.